A selection of T cell receptor beta chains follows, all from one sample in a study of blood T cell repertoires in COVID-19. Data came from immunoSEQ multiplex PCR; TCRdb stores just in-frame clones and leaves some out. This sample yields hundreds of thousands of clones, of which roughly 90% are seen a single time; around 3% belongs to the top ten. The sequencing sample was made of peripheral blood. These receptors were taken from a woman in her twenties or thirties with COVID-19, enrolled during active disease. CDR3s include the opening cysteine and the closing phenylalanine or tryptophan.

TRBV27 CASSLRGETQYF
TRBV5-5 CASSLELAGGYNEQFF
TRBV6-2/TRBV6-3 CASSYPWDRVLSTLHF
TRBV6-4 CASSEGWNTGELFF
TRBV5-1 CASSFQGQGWTEAFF
TRBV4-3 CASSQRDRPGYGYTF
TRBV27 CASSPGGIGGTEAFF
TRBV6-5 CASRRPTLLDRAFF
TRBV10-2 CASSEFTQQGSEAFF
TRBV18 CASSPPVVDAAGFYEQYF
TRBV7-8 CASSFLVTGKNTEAFF
TRBV2 CASSEVTGGDTQYF
TRBV27 CVASPGTGGNNEQFF
TRBV7-6 CASSPRGRGPGTGELFF
TRBV2 CASSPGQGPYEQYF
TRBV28 CASSFGGQTLGGNTIYF
TRBV6-4 CASSELAGTNNEQFF
TRBV13 CASTMGLQNTGELFF
TRBV28 CASSLTPPGGVSAFF
TRBV5-4 CASSLAKRGTVLAKNIQYF
TRBV6-4 CASSDSYRGYEQYF
TRBV6-2/TRBV6-3 CASSYSKAADTQYF
TRBV15 CATSRVEVSYGYTF
TRBV7-8 CASSLRTGGKLFF
TRBV11-2 CASSLISGSTDTQYF
TRBV10-3 CAISSGQGGYEQYF
TRBV28 CASSFSTGATNEKLFF
TRBV28 CASSTGSPGNTIYF
TRBV5-1 CASSLVAGRTDTQYF
TRBV29-1 CSVVSGGFYNEQFF
TRBV24-1 CATSDPGGANTEAFF
TRBV6-2/TRBV6-3 CASSHDPRSYNEQFF
TRBV5-1 CASSLSPIYSGNTIYF
TRBV11-2 CASSPRDFQETQYF
TRBV4-1 CASSQADEQYF
TRBV7-7 CASSSYPGGAQETQYF
TRBV18 CASSPNRGSSAGNTIYF
TRBV20-1 CSAPLTDTQYF
TRBV5-1 CASSGTPNTEAFF
TRBV14 CASSQDVIRESDEQFF
TRBV28 CASSNGGAGVETQYF
TRBV11-3 CASRSGIEQFF
TRBV5-1 CASSLRPGTFNYGYTF
TRBV19 CASSIGQGNSPLHF
TRBV2 CASSDWGEPGTEAFF
TRBV5-1 CASSLGDREGGYTF
TRBV4-3 CASRARTDGYTF
TRBV6-5 CASSPGTSGGVEQFF
TRBV19 CASSTRQGTAEAFF
TRBV27 CASSLFGTGGGGYTF
TRBV13 CASSEGGARAEAFF
TRBV13 CASSLGGGQPQHF
TRBV29-1 CSVEGRENGYTF